This TCR beta chain appears in the sequencing data of a study of neoadjuvant anti-PD-1 for oral cavity cancer. Only in-frame clones appear in the TCRdb table, and some are missing; sequencing was by immunoSEQ multiplex PCR. The repertoire holds over 65,000 clones, with approximately 85% as singletons. The time point denotes: after neoadjuvant nivolumab, at surgical resection. The sequenced sample was PBMCs, obtained after nivolumab (anti-PD-1) treatment. The clonotype comes from a person aged 35-80 years with oral cavity squamous cell carcinoma.

The CDR3 is CASSPGQGKDTQYF. CDR3 bases: TGTGCCAGCAGCCCGGGACAGGGAAAAGATACGCAGTATTTT. The V call is TRBV5-6, the J call TRBJ2-3; 9 nucleotides agree with TRBD1. With V trimmed by 4 bases and J by 5 bases, 5 bases remained unmatched. CDR1 is SGHDT, CDR2 YYEEEE, per germline. This CDR3 region has 14 residues.